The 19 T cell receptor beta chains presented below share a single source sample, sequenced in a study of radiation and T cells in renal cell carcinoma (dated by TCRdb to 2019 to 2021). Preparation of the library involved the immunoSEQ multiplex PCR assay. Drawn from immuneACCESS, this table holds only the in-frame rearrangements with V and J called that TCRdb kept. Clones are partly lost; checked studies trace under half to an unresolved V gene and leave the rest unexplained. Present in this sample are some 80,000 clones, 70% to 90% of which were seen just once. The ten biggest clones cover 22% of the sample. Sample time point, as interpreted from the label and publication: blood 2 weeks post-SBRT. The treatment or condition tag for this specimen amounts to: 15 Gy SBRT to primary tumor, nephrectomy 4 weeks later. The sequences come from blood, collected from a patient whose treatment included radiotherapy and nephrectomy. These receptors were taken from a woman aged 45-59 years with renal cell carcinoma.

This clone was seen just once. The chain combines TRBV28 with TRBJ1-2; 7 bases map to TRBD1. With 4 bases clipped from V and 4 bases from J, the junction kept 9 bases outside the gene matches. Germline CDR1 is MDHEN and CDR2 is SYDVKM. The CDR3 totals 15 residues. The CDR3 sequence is CASSSGQGGSYGYTF. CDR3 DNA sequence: TGTGCCAGCAGTTCCGGCCAGGGGGGAAGCTATGGCTACACCTTC.

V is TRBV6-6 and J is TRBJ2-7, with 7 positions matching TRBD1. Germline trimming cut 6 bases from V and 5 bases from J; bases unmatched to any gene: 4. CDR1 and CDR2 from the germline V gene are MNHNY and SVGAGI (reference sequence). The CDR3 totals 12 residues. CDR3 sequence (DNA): TGTGCCAGCAGCCCTGGACAGGACGAGCAGTACTTC. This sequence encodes CASSPGQDEQYF.

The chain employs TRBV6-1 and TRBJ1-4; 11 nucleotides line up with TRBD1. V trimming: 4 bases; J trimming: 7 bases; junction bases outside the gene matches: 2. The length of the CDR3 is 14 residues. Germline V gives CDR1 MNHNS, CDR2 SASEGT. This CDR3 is CASSAGQGGEKLFF. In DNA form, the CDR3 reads TGTGCCAGCAGTGCGGGACAGGGGGGTGAAAAACTGTTTTTT.

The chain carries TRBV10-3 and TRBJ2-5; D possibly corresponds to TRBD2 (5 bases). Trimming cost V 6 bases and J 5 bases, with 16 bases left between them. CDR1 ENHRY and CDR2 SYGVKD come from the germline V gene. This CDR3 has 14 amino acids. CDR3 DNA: TGTGCCATCAGGGTTAGCGAGGTAGCGGAGACCCAGTACTTC. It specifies CAIRVSEVAETQYF.

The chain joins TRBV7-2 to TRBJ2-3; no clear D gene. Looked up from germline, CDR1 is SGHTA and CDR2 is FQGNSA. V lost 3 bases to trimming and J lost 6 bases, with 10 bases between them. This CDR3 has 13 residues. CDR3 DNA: TGTGCCAGCAGCTTCCAAGTGTACGATACGCAGTATTTT. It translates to CASSFQVYDTQYF.

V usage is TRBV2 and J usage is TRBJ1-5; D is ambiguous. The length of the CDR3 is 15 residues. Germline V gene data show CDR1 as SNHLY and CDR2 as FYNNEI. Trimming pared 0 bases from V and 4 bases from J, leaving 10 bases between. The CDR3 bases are TGTGCCAGCAGTGAAGCCCGCGGGAGAAATCAGCCCCAGCATTTT. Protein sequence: CASSEARGRNQPQHF.

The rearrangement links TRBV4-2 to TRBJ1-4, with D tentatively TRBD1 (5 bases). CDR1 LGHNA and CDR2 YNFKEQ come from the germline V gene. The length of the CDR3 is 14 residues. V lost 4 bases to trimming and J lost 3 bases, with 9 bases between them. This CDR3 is CASSPGGANEKLFF. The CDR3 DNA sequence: TGTGCCAGCAGCCCGGGGGGGGCTAATGAAAAACTGTTTTTT.

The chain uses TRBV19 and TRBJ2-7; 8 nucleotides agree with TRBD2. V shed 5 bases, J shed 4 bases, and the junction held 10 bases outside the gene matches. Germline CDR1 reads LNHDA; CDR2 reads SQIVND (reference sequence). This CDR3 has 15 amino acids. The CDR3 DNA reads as TGTGCCAGTAGTCGGGGGGGTGTAATGCAATACGAGCAGTACTTC. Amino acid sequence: CASSRGGVMQYEQYF.

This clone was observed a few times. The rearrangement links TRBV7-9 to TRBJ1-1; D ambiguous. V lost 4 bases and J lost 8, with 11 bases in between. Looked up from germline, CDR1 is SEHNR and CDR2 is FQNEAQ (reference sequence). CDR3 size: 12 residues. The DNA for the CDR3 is TGTGCCAGCAGCTCGATAGGGAGAGAAGCTTTCTTT. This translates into CASSSIGREAFF.

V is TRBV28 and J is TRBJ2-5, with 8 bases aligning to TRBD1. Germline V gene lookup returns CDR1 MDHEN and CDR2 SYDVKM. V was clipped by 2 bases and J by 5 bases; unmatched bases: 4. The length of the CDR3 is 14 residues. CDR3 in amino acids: CASSLAGGRETQYF. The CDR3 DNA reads TGTGCCAGCAGTTTAGCAGGGGGCCGCGAGACCCAGTACTTC.

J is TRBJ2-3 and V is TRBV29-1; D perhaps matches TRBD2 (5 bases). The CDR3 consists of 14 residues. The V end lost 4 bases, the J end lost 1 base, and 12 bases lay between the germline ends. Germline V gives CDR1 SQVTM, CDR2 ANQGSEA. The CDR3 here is CSVAPEDGTDTQYF. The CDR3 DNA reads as TGCAGCGTTGCGCCGGAGGACGGCACAGATACGCAGTATTTT.

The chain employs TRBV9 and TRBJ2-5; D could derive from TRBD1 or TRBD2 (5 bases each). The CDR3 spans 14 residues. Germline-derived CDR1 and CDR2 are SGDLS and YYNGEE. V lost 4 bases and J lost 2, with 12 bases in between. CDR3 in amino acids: CASSHTEGQETQYF. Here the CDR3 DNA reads TGTGCCAGCAGCCATACTGAGGGGCAAGAGACCCAGTACTTC.

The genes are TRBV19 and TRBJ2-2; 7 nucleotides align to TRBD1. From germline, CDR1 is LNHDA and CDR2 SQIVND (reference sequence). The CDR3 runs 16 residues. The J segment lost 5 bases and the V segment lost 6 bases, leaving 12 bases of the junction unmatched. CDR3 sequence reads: CASRTPGQIGTGELFF. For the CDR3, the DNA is TGTGCCAGTAGGACACCGGGACAGATAGGGACCGGGGAGCTGTTTTTT.

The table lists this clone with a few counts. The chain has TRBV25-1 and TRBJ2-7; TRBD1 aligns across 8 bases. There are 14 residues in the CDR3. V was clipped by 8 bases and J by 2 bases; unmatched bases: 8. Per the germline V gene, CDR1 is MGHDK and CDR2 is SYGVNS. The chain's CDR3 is CASGKQGGAYEQYF. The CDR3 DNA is TGTGCCAGCGGCAAACAGGGGGGCGCCTACGAGCAGTACTTC.

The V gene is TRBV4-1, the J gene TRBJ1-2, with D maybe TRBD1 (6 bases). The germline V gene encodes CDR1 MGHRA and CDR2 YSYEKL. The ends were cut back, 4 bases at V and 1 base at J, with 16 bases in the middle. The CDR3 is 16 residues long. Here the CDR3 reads CASSLLGQPINYGYTF. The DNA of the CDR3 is TGCGCCAGCAGCCTCCTCGGACAGCCTATTAACTATGGCTACACCTTC.

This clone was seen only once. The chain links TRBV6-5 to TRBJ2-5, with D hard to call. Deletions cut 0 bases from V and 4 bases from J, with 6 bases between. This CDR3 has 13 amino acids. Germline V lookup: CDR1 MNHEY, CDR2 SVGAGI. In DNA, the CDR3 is TGTGCCAGCAGTTACTCGCGACTAGAGACCCAGTACTTC. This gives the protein CASSYSRLETQYF.

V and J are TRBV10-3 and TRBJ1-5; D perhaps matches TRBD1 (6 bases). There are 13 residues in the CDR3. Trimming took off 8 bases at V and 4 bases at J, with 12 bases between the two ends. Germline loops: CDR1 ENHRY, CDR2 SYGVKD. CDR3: CAIGLGANQPQHF. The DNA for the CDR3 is TGTGCCATCGGTCTGGGGGCTAATCAGCCCCAGCATTTT.

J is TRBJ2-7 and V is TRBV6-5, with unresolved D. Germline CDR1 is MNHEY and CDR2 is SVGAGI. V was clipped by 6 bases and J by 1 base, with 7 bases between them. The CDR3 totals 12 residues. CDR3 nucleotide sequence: TGTGCCAGCAGCAAGCTTTCCTACGAGCAGTACTTC. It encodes CASSKLSYEQYF.

CDR3 in DNA: TGCGCCAGCAGCCCTAATGCGGGACAGGTCAACAGGGAGCTGTTTTTT. This codes for CASSPNAGQVNRELFF. The chain recombines TRBV5-1 with TRBJ2-2; the match to TRBD1 covers 8 bases. Germline assignment: CDR1 SGHRS and CDR2 YFSETQ. The CDR3 has 16 residues. The trim removed 4 bases at V and 9 bases at J, leaving 14 bases unmatched.